This T cell receptor (beta chain) was recorded in a study of shared clonotypes between healthy human individuals. Study overall: The cohort had two women and a few men, ages 18 to 49.

Naive CD8 cells lacked CD45RO and underwent positive selection for CCR7, leaving out terminally differentiated effector memory CD45RA+ cells. Caucasian adults residing in Nashville, Tennessee made up all the donors. This table comes from immunoSEQ multiplex PCR, and its TCRdb copy is limited to in-frame clones, with some not included. The sample lists around 2.1 million clones, 85% to 95% occurring once. Germline V CDR1 and CDR2: LNHDA, SQIVND (reference sequence). The V gene end was trimmed by 6 bases and the J gene end by 5 bases; junction bases not matched to a gene: 8. This CDR3 region has 15 residues.

The TCR originated in a man younger than 35 in good health. Some clones in this sample may be carry-over from other donors' samples. The chain links TRBV19 to TRBJ1-5, with TRBD1 identical over 9 bases. The sequencing sample was made of naive CD8+ T cells from PBMCs. CDR3 amino acids: CASSYRDRVDQPQHF. CDR3 DNA: TGTGCCAGTAGCTACCGGGACAGGGTTGATCAGCCCCAGCATTTT.